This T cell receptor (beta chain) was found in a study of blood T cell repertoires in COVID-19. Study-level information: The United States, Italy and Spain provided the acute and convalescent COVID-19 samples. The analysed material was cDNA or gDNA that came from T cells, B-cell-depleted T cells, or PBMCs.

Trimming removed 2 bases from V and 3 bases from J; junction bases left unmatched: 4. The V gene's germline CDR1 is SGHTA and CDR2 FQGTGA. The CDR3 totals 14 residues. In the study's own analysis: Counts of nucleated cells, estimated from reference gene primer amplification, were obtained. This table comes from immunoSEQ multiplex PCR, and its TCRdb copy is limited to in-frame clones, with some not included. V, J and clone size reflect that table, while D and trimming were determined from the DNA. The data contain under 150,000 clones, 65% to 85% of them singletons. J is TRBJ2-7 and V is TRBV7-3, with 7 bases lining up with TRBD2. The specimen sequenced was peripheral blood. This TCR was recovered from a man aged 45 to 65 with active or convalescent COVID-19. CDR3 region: CASSLGAGDYEQYF. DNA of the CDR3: TGTGCCAGCAGCTTAGGGGCGGGGGACTACGAGCAGTACTTC.